The clone carrying this TCR beta chain was seen repeatedly, ten times or more. Its antigen remains unidentified. This specimen comes from a study of Graves' ophthalmopathy and Graves' hyperthyroidism. Findings and limits, study-wide: In blood appeared most of the expanded thyroid clonotypes whose frequency exceeded 0.001. Ophthalmopathy progression was predicted with 70.59% sensitivity and roughly 79% specificity.

Germline CDR1 is DFQATT and CDR2 is SNEGSKA (reference sequence). The CDR3 totals 12 residues. After removal of 5 bases from V and 4 bases from J, the junction contained 1 base not matched to a gene. From RNA, the CDR3 regions of TCR beta chains were amplified and sequenced. HTBI primers were employed in first-round RT-PCR, then a second-round multiplex PCR followed. TCRdb reanalysed the multiplex PCR reads using MiXCR and keeps one entry per CDR3 protein. The sample lists 260,000 or so distinct CDR3 sequences; around 42% were seen once. The chain carries TRBV20-1 and TRBJ1-5; TRBD1 matches at 8 bases. The TCR was taken from an adult man with Graves' ophthalmopathy. Sequences were obtained from peripheral blood. The DNA for the CDR3 is TGCAGTGCTTGGGACAGGAATCAGCCCCAGCATTTT. Translated: CSAWDRNQPQHF.